The T cell receptor (beta chain) under discussion was sequenced for a study of blood T cell repertoires in COVID-19. Overall study: COVID-19 samples, acute and convalescent, were from the United States, Italy and Spain. PBMCs, B-cell-depleted T cells, or T cells provided the cDNA or gDNA that made up the material.

This clone was seen more than once but under ten times. In the original workflow: Nucleated cell number was recorded as an estimate derived from reference gene primer amplification. Sequenced by immunoSEQ multiplex PCR; TCRdb stores in-frame clones only, minus some. V and J calls and clone size are those listed in that table; D and trimming were worked out from the DNA. The repertoire holds approximately 130,000 clones, with approximately 86% as singletons. Participant reports of clinical history set cohort assignment. Sequencing was done on a sample of PBMCs or T cells enriched from blood (not recorded which). The sequence was collected from a woman between 50 and 59 years old who had recovered from COVID-19.

The DNA for the CDR3 is TGTGCCAGCAGCTTGGCCCTGGGACAGGGGATCTACGAGCAGTACTTC. As protein: CASSLALGQGIYEQYF. The chain uses TRBV5-6 and TRBJ2-7; 10 positions agree with TRBD1. The CDR3 is 16 residues long. V was clipped by 0 bases and J by 3 bases; unmatched bases: 6. Germline V gives CDR1 SGHDT, CDR2 YYEEEE.